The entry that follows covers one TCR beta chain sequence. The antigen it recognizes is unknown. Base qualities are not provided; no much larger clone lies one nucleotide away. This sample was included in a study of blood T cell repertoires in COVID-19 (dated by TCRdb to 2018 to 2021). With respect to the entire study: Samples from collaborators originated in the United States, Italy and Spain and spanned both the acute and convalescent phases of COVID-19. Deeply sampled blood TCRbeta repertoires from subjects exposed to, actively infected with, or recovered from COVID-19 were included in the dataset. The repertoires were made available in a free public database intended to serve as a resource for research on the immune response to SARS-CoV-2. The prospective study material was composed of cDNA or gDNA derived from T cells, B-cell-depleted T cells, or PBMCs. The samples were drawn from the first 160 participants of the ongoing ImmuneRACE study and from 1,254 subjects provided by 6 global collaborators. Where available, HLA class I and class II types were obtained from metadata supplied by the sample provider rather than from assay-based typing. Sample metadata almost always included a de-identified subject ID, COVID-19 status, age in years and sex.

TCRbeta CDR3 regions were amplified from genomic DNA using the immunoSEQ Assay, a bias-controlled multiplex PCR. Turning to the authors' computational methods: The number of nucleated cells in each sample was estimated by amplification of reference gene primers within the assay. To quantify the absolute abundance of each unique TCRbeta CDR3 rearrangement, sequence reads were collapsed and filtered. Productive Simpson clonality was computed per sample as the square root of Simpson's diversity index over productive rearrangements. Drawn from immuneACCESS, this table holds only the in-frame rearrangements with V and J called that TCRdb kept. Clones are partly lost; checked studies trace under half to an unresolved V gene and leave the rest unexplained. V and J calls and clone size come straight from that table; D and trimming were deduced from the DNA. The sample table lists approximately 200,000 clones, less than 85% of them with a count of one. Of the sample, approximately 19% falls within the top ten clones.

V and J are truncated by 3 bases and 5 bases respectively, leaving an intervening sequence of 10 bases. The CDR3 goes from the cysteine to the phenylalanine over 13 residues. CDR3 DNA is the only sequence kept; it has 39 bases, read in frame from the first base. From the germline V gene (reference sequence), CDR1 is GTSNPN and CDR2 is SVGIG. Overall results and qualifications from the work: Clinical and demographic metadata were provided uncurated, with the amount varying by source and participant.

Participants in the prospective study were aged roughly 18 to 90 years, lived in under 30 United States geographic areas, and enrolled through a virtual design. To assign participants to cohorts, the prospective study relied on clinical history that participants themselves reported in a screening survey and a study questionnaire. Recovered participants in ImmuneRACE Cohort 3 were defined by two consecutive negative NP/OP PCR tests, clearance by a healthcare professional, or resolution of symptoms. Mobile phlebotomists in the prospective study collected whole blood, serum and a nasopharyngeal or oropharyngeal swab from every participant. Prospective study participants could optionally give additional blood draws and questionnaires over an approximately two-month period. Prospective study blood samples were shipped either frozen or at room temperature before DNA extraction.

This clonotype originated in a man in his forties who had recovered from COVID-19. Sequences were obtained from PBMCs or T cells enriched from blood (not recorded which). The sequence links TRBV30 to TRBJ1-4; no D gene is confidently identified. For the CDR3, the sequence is CAWREGQNEKLFF. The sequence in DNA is TGTGCCTGGAGGGAGGGTCAAAATGAAAAACTGTTTTTT.